This T cell receptor beta chain was sequenced during a study of identical twins (TCRdb year 2016). Regarding the study in general: The study deep-sequenced TCR alpha and beta repertoires from monozygotic twins, unrelated adults of various ages and cord blood to test whether fetal clonotypes persist. To rule out contamination, replicate twin experiments were performed at different times with different library preparation protocols. General study outcomes and caveats: Out-of-frame TCR alpha sharing in monozygotic twins was systematically underestimated by recombination models, whereas sharing between unrelated individuals was in agreement with the recombination models. The excess sharing between twins in beta out-of-frame sequences was weaker because fewer shared sequences reduced the signal-to-noise ratio. Because the same donors could not be followed over many years, the conclusions relied on cross-sectional statistical analysis. Abundant cord blood beta clonotypes carried fewer insertions; young adult naive repertoires showed a weaker similar trend, while memory repertoires showed none. Zero-insertion analyses could be partly confounded by invariant T cells such as MAIT and iNKT, though diverse VJ usage argued against such confounding for most clonotypes. Out-of-frame TCR alpha sequences shared between twins showed an excess of low generation-probability sequences compared with coincidental sharing between unrelated individuals.

CDR1 and CDR2 are drawn from the germline V gene (reference sequence): MNHEY, SMNVEV. Spanning cysteine to phenylalanine, the CDR3 consists of 13 amino acids. Just the 39-base CDR3 DNA is kept, in frame starting at base 1. Concerning this clonotype: Its antigen is currently not known. One junction end does not reproduce the germline sequence, and a read error may be involved.

Only healthy Caucasian donors were included. The twin cohort comprised three pairs of female monozygotic twins, all aged roughly 18 to 30 years. RNA for TCR libraries was isolated from peripheral blood mononuclear cells. Library construction relied on 5' RACE. TCRdb names Illumina HiSeq 2000 as the instrument used. A universal primer binding site was introduced by template switching, and a unique molecular identifier was present in the final cDNA, enabling accurate counting of TCR cDNA molecules. First-strand cDNA for TCR alpha and beta chains was synthesized from specific primers in the conserved constant-segment region. To control for contamination, every cDNA library was double barcoded, receiving both a SMART-Mk sample barcode and Illumina barcodes. Two successive PCR steps introduced TruSeq adapter sequences along with Illumina sample barcodes. The TCR alpha and beta cDNA libraries were sequenced on the Illumina HiSeq platform using custom primers. The study's own analysis went as follows. MiGEC was used to process raw reads and extract unique molecular identifiers, and MiXCR was used to find CDR3 positions. Recombination models were inferred per individual with the repgenHMM and IGoR tools using an EM algorithm. The tcR package in R was used for shared clonotype analysis, with sharing normalized by the product of cloneset sizes. To study raw recombination without the effects of thymic and clonal selection, out-of-frame nonproductive sequences were analyzed. Using fastp at Q25 and MiXCR, TCRdb reprocessed the public reads and kept productive beta chains. Rows with a matching CDR3 protein are joined into one entry that keeps the most common DNA and genes. What appears here as the V and J calls and clone size reflects TCRdb's work, not the paper's. The sample table lists about 900,000 distinct CDR3 sequences, 9% to 15% of them with a count of one. The ten top clones hold 1.5% to 2% of the sample.

Separately, the same data were catalogued under a study of yellow fever vaccine responses in identical twins. From that second study: The authors reported that the T cell response to vaccination in identical twins appeared partly convergent and partly personalized. In identical twins, the study followed T cell clones that responded to the vaccine with precision.

The rearranged segments are TRBV27 and TRBJ2-7; TRBD1 lines up with 9 middle nucleotides. Source material: PBMCs. This sequence was found in a woman aged 18-29 years in good health. The bases are TGTGCCAGCAGTCCCTCGGACAGGGGACTTGGTCACTTC. Translated, this gives CASSPSDRGLGHF.